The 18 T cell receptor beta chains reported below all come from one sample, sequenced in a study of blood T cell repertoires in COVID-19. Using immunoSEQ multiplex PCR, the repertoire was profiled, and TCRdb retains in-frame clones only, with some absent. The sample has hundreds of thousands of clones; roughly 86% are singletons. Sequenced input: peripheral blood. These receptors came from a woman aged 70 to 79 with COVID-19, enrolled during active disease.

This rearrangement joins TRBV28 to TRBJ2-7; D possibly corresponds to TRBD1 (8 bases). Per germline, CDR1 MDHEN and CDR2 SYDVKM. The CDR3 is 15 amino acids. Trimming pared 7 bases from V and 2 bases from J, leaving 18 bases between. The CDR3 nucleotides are TGTGCCAGCAATCTAGGACAGGGAGGGACCTACGAGCAGTACTTC. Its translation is CASNLGQGGTYEQYF.

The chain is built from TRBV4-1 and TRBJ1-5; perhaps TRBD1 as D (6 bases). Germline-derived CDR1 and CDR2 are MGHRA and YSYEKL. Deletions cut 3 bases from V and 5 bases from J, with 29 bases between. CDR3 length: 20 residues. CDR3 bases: TGCGCCAGCAGCCACGGACGGGGGGCCGATTTTGGTTCGCGGCATCAGCCCCAGCATTTT. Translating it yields CASSHGRGADFGSRHQPQHF.

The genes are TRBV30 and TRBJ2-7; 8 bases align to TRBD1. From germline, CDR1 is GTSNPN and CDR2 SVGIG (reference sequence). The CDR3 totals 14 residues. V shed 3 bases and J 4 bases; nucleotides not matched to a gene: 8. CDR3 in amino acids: CAWRSGTGLYEQYF. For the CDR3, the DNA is TGTGCCTGGAGGTCCGGGACAGGACTATACGAGCAGTACTTC.

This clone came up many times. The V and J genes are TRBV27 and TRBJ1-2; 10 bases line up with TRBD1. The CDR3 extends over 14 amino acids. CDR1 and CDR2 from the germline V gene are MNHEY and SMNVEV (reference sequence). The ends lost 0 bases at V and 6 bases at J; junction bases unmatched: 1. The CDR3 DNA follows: TGTGCCAGCAGTTTATCTGGACAGGGGGATGGCTACACCTTC. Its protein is CASSLSGQGDGYTF.

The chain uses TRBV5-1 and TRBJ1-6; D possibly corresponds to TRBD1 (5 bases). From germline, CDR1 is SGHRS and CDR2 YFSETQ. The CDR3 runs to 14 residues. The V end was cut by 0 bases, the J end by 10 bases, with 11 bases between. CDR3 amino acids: CASSLAGFGSPLHF. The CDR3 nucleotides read TGCGCCAGCAGCTTGGCAGGGTTCGGGTCACCCCTCCACTTT.

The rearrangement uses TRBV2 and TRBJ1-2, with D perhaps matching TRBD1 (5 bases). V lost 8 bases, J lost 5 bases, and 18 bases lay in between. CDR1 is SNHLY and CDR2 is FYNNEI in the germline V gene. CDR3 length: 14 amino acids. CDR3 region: CASARGGTPYGYTF. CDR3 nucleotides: TGTGCCAGCGCGAGGGGAGGGACGCCTTATGGCTACACCTTC.

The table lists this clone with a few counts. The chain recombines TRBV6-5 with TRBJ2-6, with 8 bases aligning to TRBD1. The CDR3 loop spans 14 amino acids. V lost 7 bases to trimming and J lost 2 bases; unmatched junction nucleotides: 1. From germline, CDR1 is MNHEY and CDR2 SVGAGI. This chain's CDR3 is CASKTGAGANVLTF. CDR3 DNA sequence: TGTGCCAGCAAGACAGGGGCTGGGGCCAACGTCCTGACTTTC.

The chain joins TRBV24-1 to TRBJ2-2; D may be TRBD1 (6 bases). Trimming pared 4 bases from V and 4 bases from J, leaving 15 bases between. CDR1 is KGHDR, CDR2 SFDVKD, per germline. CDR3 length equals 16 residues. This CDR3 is CATSDSDRVFTGELFF. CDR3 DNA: TGTGCCACCAGTGACTCGGACAGAGTCTTCACCGGGGAGCTGTTTTTT.

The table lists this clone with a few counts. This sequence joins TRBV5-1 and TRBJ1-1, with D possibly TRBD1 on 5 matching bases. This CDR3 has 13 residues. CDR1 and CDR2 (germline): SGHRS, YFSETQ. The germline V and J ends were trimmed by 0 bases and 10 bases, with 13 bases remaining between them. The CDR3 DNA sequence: TGCGCCAGCAGCTTGGCTGGGGCAACGGGAGCTTTCTTT. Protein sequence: CASSLAGATGAFF. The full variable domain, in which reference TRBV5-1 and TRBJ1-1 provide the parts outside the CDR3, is KAGVTQTPRYLIKTRGQQVTLSCSPISGHRSVSWYQQTPGQGLQFLFEYFSETQRNKGNFPGRFSGRQFSNSRSEMNVSTLELGDSALYLCASSLAGATGAFFGQGTRLTVV.

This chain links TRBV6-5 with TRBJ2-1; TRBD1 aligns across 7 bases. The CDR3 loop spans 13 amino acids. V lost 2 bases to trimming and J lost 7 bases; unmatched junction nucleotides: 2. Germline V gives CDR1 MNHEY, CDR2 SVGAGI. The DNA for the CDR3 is TGTGCCAGCAGTTACACAGGGGCAAATGAGCAGTTCTTC. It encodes CASSYTGANEQFF.

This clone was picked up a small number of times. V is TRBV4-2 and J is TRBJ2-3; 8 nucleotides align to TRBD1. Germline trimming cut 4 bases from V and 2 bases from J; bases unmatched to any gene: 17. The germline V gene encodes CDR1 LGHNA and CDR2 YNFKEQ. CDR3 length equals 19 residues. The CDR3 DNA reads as TGTGCCAGCAGCCCCCCGCAGACAGGGGCAGGGGCTAACACAGATACGCAGTATTTT. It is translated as CASSPPQTGAGANTDTQYF.

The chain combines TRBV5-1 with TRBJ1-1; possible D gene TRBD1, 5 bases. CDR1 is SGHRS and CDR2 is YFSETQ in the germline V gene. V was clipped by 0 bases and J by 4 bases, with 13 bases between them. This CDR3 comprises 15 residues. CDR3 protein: CASSLVDAGRTEAFF. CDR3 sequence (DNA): TGCGCCAGCAGCTTGGTTGATGCAGGGCGCACTGAAGCTTTCTTT.

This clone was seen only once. CDR3 region: CASSQAPTGVNSPLHF. DNA for the CDR3: TGTGCCAGCAGCCAGGCCCCGACAGGGGTCAATTCACCCCTCCACTTT. V gene TRBV14 combines with J gene TRBJ1-6; 8 bases align to TRBD1. V gave up 3 bases and J gave up 7 bases; unmatched junction bases: 8. Germline CDR1 reads SGHDN; CDR2 reads FVKESK. The CDR3 contains 16 residues.

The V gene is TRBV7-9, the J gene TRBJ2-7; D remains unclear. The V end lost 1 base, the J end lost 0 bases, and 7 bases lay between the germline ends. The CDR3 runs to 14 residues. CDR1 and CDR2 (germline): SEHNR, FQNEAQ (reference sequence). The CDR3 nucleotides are TGTGCCAGCAGCTTAGTTGCGAACTCCTACGAGCAGTACTTC. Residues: CASSLVANSYEQYF.

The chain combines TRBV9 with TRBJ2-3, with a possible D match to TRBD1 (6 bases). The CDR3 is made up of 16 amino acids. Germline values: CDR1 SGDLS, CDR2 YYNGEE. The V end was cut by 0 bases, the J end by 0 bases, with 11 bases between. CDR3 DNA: TGTGCCAGCAGCGTAGGCAGTGGGGGCAGCACAGATACGCAGTATTTT. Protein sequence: CASSVGSGGSTDTQYF.

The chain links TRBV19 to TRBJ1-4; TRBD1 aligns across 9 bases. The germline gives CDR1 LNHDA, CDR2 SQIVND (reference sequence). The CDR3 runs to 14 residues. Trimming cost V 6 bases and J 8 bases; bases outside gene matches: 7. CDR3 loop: CASSGQGLGEKLFF. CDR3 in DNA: TGTGCCAGTAGCGGACAGGGGTTGGGAGAAAAACTGTTTTTT.

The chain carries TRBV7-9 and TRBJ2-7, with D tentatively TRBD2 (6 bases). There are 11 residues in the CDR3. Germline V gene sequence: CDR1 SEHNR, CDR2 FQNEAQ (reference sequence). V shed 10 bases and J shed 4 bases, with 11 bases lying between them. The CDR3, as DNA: TGTGCCACTTCTAGCGCGTACGAGCAGTACTTC. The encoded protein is CATSSAYEQYF.

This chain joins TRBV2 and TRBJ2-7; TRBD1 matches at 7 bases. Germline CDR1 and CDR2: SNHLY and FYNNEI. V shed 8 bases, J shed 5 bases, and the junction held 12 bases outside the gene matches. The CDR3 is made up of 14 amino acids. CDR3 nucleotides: TGTGCCAGCCGGAAGGAGACAGGGTCCGACGAGCAGTACTTC. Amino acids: CASRKETGSDEQYF.